The clone carrying this TCR beta chain appeared many times. The antigen is undetermined. Time point in this sample: persistent/refractory GD, antithyroid drugs over 5 years with positive TRAb. Generation of the TCR library employed RNA extracted from PBMCs. For TCR beta, libraries came from iRepertoire HTBI primers and Arm-PCR of CDR3 regions. Via MiXCR, TCRdb re-called the multiplex PCR reads, giving one row per CDR3 protein. The sample includes a few hundred thousand distinct CDR3 sequences, approximately 25% of them seen just once. The data are from a study of regulatory T cells in long-lasting Graves disease. Whole-study findings and limits: Relative to newly diagnosed Graves' patients, persistent ones had lower TCR diversity.

Per germline, CDR1 MDHEN and CDR2 SYDVKM. The CDR3 consists of 11 residues. V gave up 3 bases and J gave up 8 bases, with 7 bases separating them. This specimen was peripheral blood mononuclear cells (PBMCs), taken when the disease was refractory, from a patient treated with antithyroid drugs. This chain links TRBV28 with TRBJ2-5; no definite D call. The TCR was taken from a woman between 40 and 55 years old with Graves disease. CDR3 DNA: TGTGCCAGCAGTTTGGGTATTACCCAGTACTTC. This translates into CASSLGITQYF.